This T cell receptor beta chain originates from a study of CD8+CD57+ T cells in acquired aplastic anemia. Study details: CD4+ cell libraries from healthy donors averaged about 10.8 million reads.

The V gene lost 6 bases and the J gene lost 4 bases, with 9 bases spanning the gap. This CDR3 contains 11 residues. From germline, CDR1 is DFQATT and CDR2 SNEGSKA (reference sequence). Profiles of TCR beta VDJ and CDR3 were generated from a genomic DNA template. TCRdb reanalysed the reads using MiXCR and keeps one entry per CDR3 protein. The sample contains 150,000 to 200,000 distinct CDR3 sequences, about 60% of which appear only once. The sequence derives from a human donor in good health. The material sequenced was sorted CD4+, CD8+, or CD8+CD57+ T cells (not recorded which) from PBMCs. The rearrangement uses TRBV20-1 and TRBJ2-5; D uncertain. The CDR3 DNA sequence: TGCAGTGCCGTTTTGACAGAGACCCAGTACTTC. Protein: CSAVLTETQYF.